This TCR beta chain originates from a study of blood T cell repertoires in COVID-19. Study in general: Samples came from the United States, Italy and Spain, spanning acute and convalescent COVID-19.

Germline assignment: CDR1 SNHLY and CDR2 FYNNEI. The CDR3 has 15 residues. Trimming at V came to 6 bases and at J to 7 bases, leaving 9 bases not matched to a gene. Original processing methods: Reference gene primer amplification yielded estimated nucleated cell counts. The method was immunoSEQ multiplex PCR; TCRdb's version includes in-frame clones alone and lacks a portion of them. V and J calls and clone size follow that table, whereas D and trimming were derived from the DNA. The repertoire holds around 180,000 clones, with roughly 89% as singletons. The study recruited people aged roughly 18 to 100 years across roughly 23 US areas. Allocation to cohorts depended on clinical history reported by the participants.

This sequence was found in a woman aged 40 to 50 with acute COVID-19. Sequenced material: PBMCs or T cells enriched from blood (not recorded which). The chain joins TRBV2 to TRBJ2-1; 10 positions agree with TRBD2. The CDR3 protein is CASRQSTSGVNEQFF. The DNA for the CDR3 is TGTGCCAGCAGACAGTCCACTAGCGGGGTTAATGAGCAGTTCTTC.